This T cell receptor beta chain appears in the sequencing data of a study of T cells after yellow fever vaccination (dated by TCRdb to about 2019). Looking at the study overall: The SMART-Seq v4 Ultra Low Input RNA kit was used to prepare libraries from fractions with low cell numbers. To follow T-cell clones before and after primary and booster YFV17D yellow fever vaccination, bulk TCR alpha and beta repertoires were sequenced over time. Bulk PBMC replicates and cell subsets were isolated from blood drawn at multiple timepoints before and after both primary and secondary immunization. The cohort comprised two healthy male donors, one aged 18 to 30 and one aged 30 to 40 years. What the research found in general, with its limitations: Computational filtering was required because FACS-sorted repertoires could contain abundant contaminating clonotypes from the bulk population. A small fraction of clonotypes appeared in both the CD4 and CD8 compartments, likely as a result of convergent recombination. Compared with the primary T-cell response, the secondary T-cell response was weaker but faster, peaking on day 5 rather than day 15. After the booster, most clones that had expanded after primary vaccination were detected again (roughly 96% of CD4 and about 88% of CD8), suggesting broad maintenance of memory. Only a couple of donors were included in the study, so the extent to which the findings can be generalized is limited.

Relative to germline, V is missing 3 bases and J is missing 5 bases, with 10 bases of the junction outside any gene match. From its cysteine to its phenylalanine, the CDR3 spans 15 amino acids. Only CDR3 DNA remains: 45 bases, in frame from the first base. The germline V gene encodes CDR1 SGDLS and CDR2 YYNGEE. The reads were generated on an Illumina NovaSeq 6000. TCR cDNA was synthesized by 5'RACE template switching, through which a universal primer site and unique molecular identifiers were introduced. Priming for cDNA synthesis came from both the TCR alpha and TCR beta constant segments. Library amplification used two PCR steps, and the second PCR step added sample barcodes and sequencing adapters. Sequencing of libraries was performed on Illumina HiSeq 2500 (2x100 bp) or NovaSeq (2x150 bp). In the original analysis: Demultiplexing of reads and collapsing into UMI consensus sequences were performed with MIGEC, and V(D)J alignment was carried out with MiXCR. Vaccine-responding clonotypes were identified with edgeR using replicate PBMC samples, with FDR below 0.01 and a log2 fold change above 5 up to day 15 being required. CD4 or CD8 identity was assigned to each bulk clonotype according to whether the clonotype was present at higher abundance in the sequenced CD4 repertoire or the sequenced CD8 repertoire. The raw public reads went through TCRdb reprocessing: fastp at Q25, MiXCR clone calling, in-frame beta chains kept. Duplicate CDR3 protein sequences are folded into a single record with the most common DNA and genes. Clone size and V and J calls follow TCRdb, not the original study. The sample records 120,000 or so distinct CDR3 sequences, 13% to 15% of which are singletons. The top ten clones comprise more than 40% of the sample.

A remark on this clonotype: What this receptor recognizes is not known. Qualities for individual bases were not recorded, and no much larger clone is one base off.

The treatment or condition label, as the study defines it: live attenuated yellow fever vaccine strain. A standard Ficoll-Paque protocol was used to isolate PBMCs from peripheral blood. Dynabeads CD4 and CD8 positive selection kits were used to isolate CD4 and CD8 T-cell fractions. TriZol was used to extract RNA from bulk PBMCs, CD4 and CD8 fractions, and dextramer-positive and dextramer-negative fractions. The rearranged segments are TRBV9 and TRBJ2-5; 7 bases in the junction line up with TRBD2. The TCR originated in a man aged 18 to 29 who received the YFV17D yellow fever vaccine. The specimen comprised CD8+ T cells sorted from PBMCs, sampled 5 days after the yellow fever booster vaccination. Read as DNA, the sequence is TGTGCCAGCAGCGCACGACGGGGGGTTGGTGAGACCCAGTACTTC. Translated, it reads CASSARRGVGETQYF.